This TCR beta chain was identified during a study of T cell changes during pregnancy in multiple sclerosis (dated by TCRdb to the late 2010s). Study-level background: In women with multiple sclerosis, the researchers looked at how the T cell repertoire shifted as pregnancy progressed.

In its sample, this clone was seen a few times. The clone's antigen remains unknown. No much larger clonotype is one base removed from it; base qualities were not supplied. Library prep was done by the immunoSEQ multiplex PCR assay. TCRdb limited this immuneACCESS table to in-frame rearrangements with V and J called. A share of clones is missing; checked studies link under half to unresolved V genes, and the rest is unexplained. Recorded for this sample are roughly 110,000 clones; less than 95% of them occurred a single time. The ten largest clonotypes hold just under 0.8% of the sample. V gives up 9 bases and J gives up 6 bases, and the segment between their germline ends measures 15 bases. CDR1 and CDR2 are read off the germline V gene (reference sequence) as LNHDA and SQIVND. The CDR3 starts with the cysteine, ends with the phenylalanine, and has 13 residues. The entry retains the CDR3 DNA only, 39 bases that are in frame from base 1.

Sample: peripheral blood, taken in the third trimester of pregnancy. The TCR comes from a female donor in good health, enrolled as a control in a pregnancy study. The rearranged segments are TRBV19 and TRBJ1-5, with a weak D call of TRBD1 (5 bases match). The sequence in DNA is TGTGCCAGCAAAGGGGCGGGGGGTCAGCCCCAGCATTTT. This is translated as CASKGAGGQPQHF.